This T cell receptor (beta chain) was retrieved from a study of T cell repertoires in ileal Crohn's disease. The repertoire was sequenced with immunoSEQ multiplex PCR; TCRdb's copy has only in-frame clones and lacks some. This table holds 8,000 or so clones, around four fifths found once. This CDR3 has 14 amino acids. Unmatched junction bases numbered 4, after V lost 5 bases and J lost 6 bases. The V gene's germline CDR1 is MNHEY and CDR2 SVGAGI. The chain is built from TRBV6-5 and TRBJ2-1; 10 nucleotides match TRBD1. The clonotype originates from an adult with Crohn's disease. The sequenced material came from ileal tissue. CDR3 in amino acids: CASSRDRGGNEQFF. Here the CDR3 DNA reads TGTGCCAGCAGTCGGGACAGGGGAGGCAATGAGCAGTTCTTC.